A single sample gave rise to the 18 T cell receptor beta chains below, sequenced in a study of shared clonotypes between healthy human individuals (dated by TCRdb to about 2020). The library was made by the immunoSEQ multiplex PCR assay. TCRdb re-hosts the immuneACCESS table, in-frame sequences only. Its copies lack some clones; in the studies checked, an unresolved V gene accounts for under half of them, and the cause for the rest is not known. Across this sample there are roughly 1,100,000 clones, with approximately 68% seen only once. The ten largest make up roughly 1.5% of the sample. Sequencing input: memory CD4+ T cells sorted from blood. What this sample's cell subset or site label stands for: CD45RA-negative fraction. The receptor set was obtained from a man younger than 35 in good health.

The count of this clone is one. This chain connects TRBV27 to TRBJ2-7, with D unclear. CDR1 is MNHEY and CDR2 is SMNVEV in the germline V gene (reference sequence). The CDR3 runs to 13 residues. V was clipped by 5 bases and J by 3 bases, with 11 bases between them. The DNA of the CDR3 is TGTGCCAGCAGTCCAAGGACGGGCTACGAGCAGTACTTC. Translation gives CASSPRTGYEQYF.

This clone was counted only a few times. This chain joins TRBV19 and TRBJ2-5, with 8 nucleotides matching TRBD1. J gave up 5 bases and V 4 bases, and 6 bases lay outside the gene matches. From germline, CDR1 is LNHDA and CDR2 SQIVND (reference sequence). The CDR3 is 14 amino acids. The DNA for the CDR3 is TGTGCCAGTAGTACACAGGGGGGCGGGGAGACCCAGTACTTC. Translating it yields CASSTQGGGETQYF.

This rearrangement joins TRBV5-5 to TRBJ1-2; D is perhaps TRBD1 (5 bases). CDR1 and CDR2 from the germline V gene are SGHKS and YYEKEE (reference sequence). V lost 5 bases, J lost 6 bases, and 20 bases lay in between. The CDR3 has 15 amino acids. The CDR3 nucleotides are TGTGCCAGCAGAACCGGGACGGGAAACAGCAATGGCTACACCTTC. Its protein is CASRTGTGNSNGYTF.

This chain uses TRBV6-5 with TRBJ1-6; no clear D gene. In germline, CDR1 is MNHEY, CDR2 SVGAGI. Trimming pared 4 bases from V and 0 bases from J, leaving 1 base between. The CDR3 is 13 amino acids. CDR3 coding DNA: TGTGCCAGCAGTTCCTCCTATAATTCACCCCTCCACTTT. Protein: CASSSSYNSPLHF.

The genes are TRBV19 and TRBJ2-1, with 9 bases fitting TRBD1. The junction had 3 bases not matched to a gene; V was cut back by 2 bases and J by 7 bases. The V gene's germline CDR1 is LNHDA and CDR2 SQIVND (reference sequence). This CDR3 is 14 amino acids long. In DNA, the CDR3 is TGTGCCAGTAGTATAATGGGACAGGGAAATGAGCAGTTCTTC. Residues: CASSIMGQGNEQFF.

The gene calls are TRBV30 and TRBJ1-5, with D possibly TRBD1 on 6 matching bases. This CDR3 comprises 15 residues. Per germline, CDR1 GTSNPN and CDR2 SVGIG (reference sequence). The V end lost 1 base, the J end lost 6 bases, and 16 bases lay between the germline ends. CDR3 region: CAWSGSLGAGQPQHF. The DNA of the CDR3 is TGTGCCTGGAGTGGTTCGCTGGGGGCAGGTCAGCCCCAGCATTTT.

The CDR3 nucleotides are TGTGCCCGTGGCACGGTCTATGGCTACACCTTC. Protein sequence: CARGTVYGYTF. The V gene is TRBV30, the J gene TRBJ1-2, with D unresolved. The V gene lost 8 bases and the J gene lost 4 bases, with 11 bases spanning the gap. There are 11 residues in the CDR3. The germline gives CDR1 GTSNPN, CDR2 SVGIG (reference sequence).

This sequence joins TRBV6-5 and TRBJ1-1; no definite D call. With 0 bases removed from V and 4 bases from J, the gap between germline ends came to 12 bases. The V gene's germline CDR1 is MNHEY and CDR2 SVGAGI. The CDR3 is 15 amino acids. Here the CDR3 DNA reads TGTGCCAGCAGTTACTCGAGCGGGGTGGGCACTGAAGCTTTCTTT. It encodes CASSYSSGVGTEAFF.

The CDR3, as DNA: TGTGCCAGCAGTGAAGGGGCGCTGAGGACGCCTGAAGCTTTCTTT. Amino acids: CASSEGALRTPEAFF. This chain uses TRBV25-1 with TRBJ1-1, with TRBD1 as a possible D gene (5 bases). V was trimmed by 2 bases and J by 6 bases, leaving 16 bases between them. The CDR3 has 15 residues. CDR1 and CDR2 from the germline V gene are MGHDK and SYGVNS.

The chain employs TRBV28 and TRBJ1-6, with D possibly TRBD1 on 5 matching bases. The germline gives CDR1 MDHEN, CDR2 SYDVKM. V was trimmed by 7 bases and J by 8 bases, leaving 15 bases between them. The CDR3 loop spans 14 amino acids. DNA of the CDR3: TGTGCCAGCAACCGGCGGGGCTTACATTCACCCCTCCACTTT. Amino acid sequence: CASNRRGLHSPLHF. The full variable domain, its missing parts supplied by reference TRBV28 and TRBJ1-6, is DVKVTQSSRYLVKRTGEKVFLECVQDMDHENMFWYRQDPGLGLRLIYFSYDVKMKEKGDIPEGYSVSREKKERFSLILESASTNQTSMYLCASNRRGLHSPLHFGNGTRLTVT.

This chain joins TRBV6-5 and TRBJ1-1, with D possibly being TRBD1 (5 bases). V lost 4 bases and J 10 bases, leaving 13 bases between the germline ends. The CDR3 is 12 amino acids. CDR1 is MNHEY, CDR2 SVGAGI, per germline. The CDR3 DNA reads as TGTGCCAGCAGTTCCTCAGGGATGGGAGCTTTCTTT. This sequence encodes CASSSSGMGAFF.

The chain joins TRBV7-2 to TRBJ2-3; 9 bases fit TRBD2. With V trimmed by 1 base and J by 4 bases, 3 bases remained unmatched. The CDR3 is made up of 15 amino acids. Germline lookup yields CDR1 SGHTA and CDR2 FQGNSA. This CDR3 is CASSLDGGRADTQYF. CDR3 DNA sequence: TGTGCCAGCAGCTTAGATGGCGGGAGGGCAGATACGCAGTATTTT.

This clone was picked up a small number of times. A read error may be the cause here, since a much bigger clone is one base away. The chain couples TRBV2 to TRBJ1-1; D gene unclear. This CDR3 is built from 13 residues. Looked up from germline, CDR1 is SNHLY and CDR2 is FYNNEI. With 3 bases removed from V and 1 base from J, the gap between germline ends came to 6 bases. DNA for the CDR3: TGTGCCAGCAGTGATGAGGGGAACACTGAAGCTTTCTTT. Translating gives CASSDEGNTEAFF.

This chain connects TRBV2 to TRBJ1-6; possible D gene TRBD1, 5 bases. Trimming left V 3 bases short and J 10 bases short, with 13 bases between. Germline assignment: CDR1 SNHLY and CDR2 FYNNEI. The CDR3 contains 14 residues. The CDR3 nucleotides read TGTGCCAGCAGTGATCGAGGGGATAGCTCACCCCTCCACTTT. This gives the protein CASSDRGDSSPLHF.

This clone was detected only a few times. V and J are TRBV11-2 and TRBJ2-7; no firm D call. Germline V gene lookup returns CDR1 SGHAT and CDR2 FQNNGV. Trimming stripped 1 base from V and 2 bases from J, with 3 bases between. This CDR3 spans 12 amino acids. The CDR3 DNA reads TGTGCCAGCAGCTTAGTTCCCTACGAGCAGTACTTC. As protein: CASSLVPYEQYF.

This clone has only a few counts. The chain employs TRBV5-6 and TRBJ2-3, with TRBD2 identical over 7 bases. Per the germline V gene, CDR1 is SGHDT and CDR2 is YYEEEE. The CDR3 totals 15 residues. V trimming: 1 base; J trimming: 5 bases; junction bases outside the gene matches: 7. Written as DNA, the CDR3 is TGTGCCAGCAGCTTGTTCTCTAGCGGTAAAGATACGCAGTATTTT. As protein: CASSLFSSGKDTQYF.

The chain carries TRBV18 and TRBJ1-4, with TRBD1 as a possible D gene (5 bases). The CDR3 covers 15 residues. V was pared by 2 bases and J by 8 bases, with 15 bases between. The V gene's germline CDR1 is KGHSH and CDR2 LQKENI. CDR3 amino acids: CASSPFKQAGEKLFF. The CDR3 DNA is TGTGCCAGCTCACCATTTAAACAGGCTGGCGAAAAACTGTTTTTT.

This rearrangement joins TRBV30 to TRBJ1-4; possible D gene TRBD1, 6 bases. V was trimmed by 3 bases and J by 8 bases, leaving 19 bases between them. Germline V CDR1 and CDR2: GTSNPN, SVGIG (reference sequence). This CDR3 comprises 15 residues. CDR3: CAWSTGQLWVEKLFF. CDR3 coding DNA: TGTGCCTGGAGCACAGGACAGCTCTGGGTCGAAAAACTGTTTTTT.